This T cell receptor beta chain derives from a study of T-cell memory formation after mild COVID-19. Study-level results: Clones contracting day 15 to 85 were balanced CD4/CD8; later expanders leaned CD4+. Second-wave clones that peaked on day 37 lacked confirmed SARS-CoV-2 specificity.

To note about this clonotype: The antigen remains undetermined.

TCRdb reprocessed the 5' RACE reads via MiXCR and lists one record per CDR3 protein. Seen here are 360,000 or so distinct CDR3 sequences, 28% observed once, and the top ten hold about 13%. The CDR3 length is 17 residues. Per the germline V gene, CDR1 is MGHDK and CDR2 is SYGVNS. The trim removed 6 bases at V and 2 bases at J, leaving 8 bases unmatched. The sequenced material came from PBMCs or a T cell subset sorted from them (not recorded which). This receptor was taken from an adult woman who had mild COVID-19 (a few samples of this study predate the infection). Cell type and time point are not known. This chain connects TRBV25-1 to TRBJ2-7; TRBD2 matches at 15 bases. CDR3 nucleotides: TGTGCCAGCAGGGGGACTAGCGGGAGGAGGGGGCCCTACGAGCAGTACTTC. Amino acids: CASRGTSGRRGPYEQYF.